These T cell receptor beta chains were read from a single sample in a study of CD8 T cells in Susac syndrome. TCRdb re-derived calls from the immunoSEQ multiplex PCR reads in MiXCR, one entry per CDR3 protein. The data hold 180,000 or so distinct CDR3 sequences, with about 95% observed a single time. Sample: CD4+ T cells from PBMCs. The receptors stem from a human donor in good health. Each CDR3 is given with its conserved first and last residue. The order of the fields is D gene, clone size, V gene, J gene, CDR3 length, CDR3 DNA, CDR3 protein. The D gene is left open where the match is weak. Not all rows give a size; the values are once, few, many and, for expanded clones, a class.

D gene: NA; clone size: NA; V gene: TRBV6-6; J gene: TRBJ1-1; CDR3 length: 15; CDR3 DNA: TGTGCCAGCAGTCAGGGGCGGGGGATGAACACTGAAGCTTTCTTT; CDR3 protein: CASSQGRGMNTEAFF
D gene: NA; clone size: NA; V gene: TRBV24-1; J gene: TRBJ2-1; CDR3 length: 16; CDR3 DNA: TGTGCCACCAGTGACCCGACGGGGACCGTCTACAATGAGCAGTTCTTC; CDR3 protein: CATSDPTGTVYNEQFF
D gene: NA; clone size: few; V gene: TRBV20-1; J gene: TRBJ1-1; CDR3 length: 13; CDR3 DNA: TGCAGTGCTTCCCGAGGCCGCGACACTGAAGCTTTCTTT; CDR3 protein: CSASRGRDTEAFF
D gene: TRBD2; clone size: NA; V gene: TRBV29-1; J gene: TRBJ2-2; CDR3 length: 15; CDR3 DNA: TGCAGCGCCGGGACTAGCGGGAGTACGCCCGGGGAGCTGTTTTTT; CDR3 protein: CSAGTSGSTPGELFF
D gene: NA; clone size: NA; V gene: TRBV9; J gene: TRBJ2-7; CDR3 length: 14; CDR3 DNA: TGTGCCAGCAGCGTCGGCAGGGGGGCCTACGAGCAGTACTTC; CDR3 protein: CASSVGRGAYEQYF
D gene: NA; clone size: NA; V gene: TRBV7-2; J gene: TRBJ2-7; CDR3 length: 11; CDR3 DNA: TGTGCCAGCGCGTCCGCCTACGAGCAGTACTTC; CDR3 protein: CASASAYEQYF
D gene: TRBD2; clone size: NA; V gene: TRBV27; J gene: TRBJ2-2; CDR3 length: 17; CDR3 DNA: TGTGCCAGCAGTTTATGGCTAGCGGGAACGAACACCGGGGAGCTGTTTTTT; CDR3 protein: CASSLWLAGTNTGELFF
D gene: NA; clone size: NA; V gene: TRBV7-2; J gene: TRBJ2-7; CDR3 length: 16; CDR3 DNA: TGTGCCAGCAGCTTACTCCCGAACACTGGGTACTACGAGCAGTACTTC; CDR3 protein: CASSLLPNTGYYEQYF
D gene: TRBD2; clone size: NA; V gene: TRBV28; J gene: TRBJ2-1; CDR3 length: 15; CDR3 DNA: TGTGCCAGCAGTTTAGCGGGAGAGGGTTACAATGAGCAGTTCTTC; CDR3 protein: CASSLAGEGYNEQFF
D gene: NA; clone size: NA; V gene: TRBV25-1; J gene: TRBJ2-5; CDR3 length: 11; CDR3 DNA: TGTGCCTCGACAGGGGAGGGGACCCAGTACTTC; CDR3 protein: CASTGEGTQYF
D gene: NA; clone size: once; V gene: TRBV15; J gene: TRBJ2-6; CDR3 length: 16; CDR3 DNA: TGTGCCACCAGCGGCGGACGGCCCTCTGGGGCCAACGTCCTGACTTTC; CDR3 protein: CATSGGRPSGANVLTF
D gene: TRBD1; clone size: NA; V gene: TRBV29-1; J gene: TRBJ2-5; CDR3 length: 13; CDR3 DNA: TGCAGCGAAACAGACAGGGGCAGGGAGACCCAGTACTTC; CDR3 protein: CSETDRGRETQYF
D gene: TRBD1; clone size: NA; V gene: TRBV9; J gene: TRBJ2-7; CDR3 length: 15; CDR3 DNA: TGTGCCAGCAGCGTAAAAGAGACAGGGGTGTACGAGCAGTACTTC; CDR3 protein: CASSVKETGVYEQYF
D gene: TRBD2; clone size: NA; V gene: TRBV27; J gene: TRBJ2-7; CDR3 length: 15; CDR3 DNA: TGTGCCAGCAGTTTCGCGGGAGGCCATGCCTACGAGCAGTACTTC; CDR3 protein: CASSFAGGHAYEQYF
D gene: NA; clone size: NA; V gene: TRBV20-1; J gene: TRBJ2-6; CDR3 length: 16; CDR3 DNA: TGCAGTGCTAGTTCCCAGGGGTCCTCTGGGGCCAACGTCCTGACTTTC; CDR3 protein: CSASSQGSSGANVLTF
D gene: NA; clone size: NA; V gene: TRBV6-1; J gene: TRBJ2-1; CDR3 length: 13; CDR3 DNA: TGTGCCAGCAGCACCACAGGTTACAATGAGCAGTTCTTC; CDR3 protein: CASSTTGYNEQFF
D gene: NA; clone size: NA; V gene: TRBV12-3/TRBV12-4; J gene: TRBJ2-4; CDR3 length: 13; CDR3 DNA: TGTGCCAGCAGACCCGGGGCCAGTGACATTCAGTACTTC; CDR3 protein: CASRPGASDIQYF
D gene: TRBD1; clone size: NA; V gene: TRBV7-2; J gene: TRBJ1-2; CDR3 length: 14; CDR3 DNA: TGTGCCAGCAGCTTAATACAGGGGAACTATGGCTACACCTTC; CDR3 protein: CASSLIQGNYGYTF
D gene: NA; clone size: NA; V gene: TRBV12-3/TRBV12-4; J gene: TRBJ2-3; CDR3 length: 12; CDR3 DNA: TGTGCCAGCAGCCTCATGGGGGATACGCAGTATTTT; CDR3 protein: CASSLMGDTQYF
D gene: NA; clone size: NA; V gene: TRBV7-2; J gene: TRBJ1-5; CDR3 length: 14; CDR3 DNA: TGTGCCAGCAGCTTAAGACAGGTCGATCAGCCCCAGCATTTT; CDR3 protein: CASSLRQVDQPQHF
D gene: TRBD2; clone size: NA; V gene: TRBV27; J gene: TRBJ2-3; CDR3 length: 17; CDR3 DNA: TGTGCCAGCAGTTTATACCGGACTAGCGGCTTCTCTTCTACGCAGTATTTT; CDR3 protein: CASSLYRTSGFSSTQYF
D gene: NA; clone size: NA; V gene: TRBV20-1; J gene: TRBJ2-5; CDR3 length: 16; CDR3 DNA: TGCAGTGCTCACTCGGGACCCACCGTGCCTAAAGAGACCCAGTACTTC; CDR3 protein: CSAHSGPTVPKETQYF
D gene: TRBD1; clone size: NA; V gene: TRBV7-2; J gene: TRBJ1-2; CDR3 length: 15; CDR3 DNA: TGTGCCAGCAGCTTAGAGGGGACAGCTAAATGGGGCTACACCTTC; CDR3 protein: CASSLEGTAKWGYTF
D gene: NA; clone size: once; V gene: TRBV15; J gene: TRBJ2-7; CDR3 length: 14; CDR3 DNA: TGTGCCACCAGCAGAGGGCAGGGGAAGGACGAGCAGTACTTC; CDR3 protein: CATSRGQGKDEQYF
D gene: TRBD2; clone size: NA; V gene: TRBV20-1; J gene: TRBJ2-7; CDR3 length: 13; CDR3 DNA: TGCAGTGCTACATCCGCGGGAGTGAACGAGCAGTACTTC; CDR3 protein: CSATSAGVNEQYF
D gene: TRBD1; clone size: NA; V gene: TRBV18; J gene: TRBJ2-1; CDR3 length: 13; CDR3 DNA: TGTGCCAGCGCAAGACAGGGTCCGAATGAGCAGTTCTTC; CDR3 protein: CASARQGPNEQFF
D gene: NA; clone size: NA; V gene: TRBV7-3; J gene: TRBJ1-1; CDR3 length: 14; CDR3 DNA: TGTGCCAGCAGCTTGATCGGGATGAACACTGAAGCTTTCTTT; CDR3 protein: CASSLIGMNTEAFF
D gene: TRBD2; clone size: NA; V gene: TRBV15; J gene: TRBJ2-7; CDR3 length: 15; CDR3 DNA: TGTGCCACCAGCATCGTTGCGGGAGGGCCCTACGAGCAGTACTTC; CDR3 protein: CATSIVAGGPYEQYF
D gene: NA; clone size: NA; V gene: TRBV30; J gene: TRBJ1-1; CDR3 length: 17; CDR3 DNA: TGTGCCTGGAGTGTACTCAACCGATGGGGTTTGAACACTGAAGCTTTCTTT; CDR3 protein: CAWSVLNRWGLNTEAFF
D gene: TRBD1; clone size: NA; V gene: TRBV18; J gene: TRBJ2-4; CDR3 length: 14; CDR3 DNA: TGTGCCAGCTCTCTTGGACAGGGTTTGGACATTCAGTACTTC; CDR3 protein: CASSLGQGLDIQYF
D gene: NA; clone size: NA; V gene: TRBV2; J gene: TRBJ2-3; CDR3 length: 12; CDR3 DNA: TGTGCCAGCAGTGAGGAATCGGATACGCAGTATTTT; CDR3 protein: CASSEESDTQYF
D gene: NA; clone size: NA; V gene: TRBV30; J gene: TRBJ1-2; CDR3 length: 12; CDR3 DNA: TGTGCCTGGAGGCTAGGGGCTGGGGGCTACACCTTC; CDR3 protein: CAWRLGAGGYTF
D gene: TRBD2; clone size: once; V gene: TRBV13; J gene: TRBJ2-7; CDR3 length: 18; CDR3 DNA: TGTGCCAGCAGCTTATTCGCTAGCGGGAATGGTTTTCGCTACGAGCAGTACTTC; CDR3 protein: CASSLFASGNGFRYEQYF
D gene: NA; clone size: NA; V gene: TRBV7-2; J gene: TRBJ2-1; CDR3 length: 13; CDR3 DNA: TGTGCCAGCAGCTTAGATCCTGGGGATGAGCAGTTCTTC; CDR3 protein: CASSLDPGDEQFF
D gene: NA; clone size: NA; V gene: TRBV20-1; J gene: TRBJ1-5; CDR3 length: 15; CDR3 DNA: TGCAGTGCTAGTGAGGTCCGGGGGGCAAGGCAGCCCCAGCATTTT; CDR3 protein: CSASEVRGARQPQHF
D gene: TRBD2; clone size: NA; V gene: TRBV4-2; J gene: TRBJ2-5; CDR3 length: 16; CDR3 DNA: TGTGCCAGCAGCCAATGGACTAGCGGGAGCGGGGAGACCCAGTACTTC; CDR3 protein: CASSQWTSGSGETQYF
D gene: TRBD1; clone size: NA; V gene: TRBV7-9; J gene: TRBJ2-7; CDR3 length: 17; CDR3 DNA: TGTGCCAGCAGCTTAACTCCGGGACAGGGGTGGTCCTACGAGCAGTACTTC; CDR3 protein: CASSLTPGQGWSYEQYF
D gene: NA; clone size: once; V gene: TRBV30; J gene: TRBJ2-4; CDR3 length: 12; CDR3 DNA: TGTGCCTGGAGGGAGCCCAAAAACATTCAGTACTTC; CDR3 protein: CAWREPKNIQYF
D gene: NA; clone size: NA; V gene: TRBV7-2; J gene: TRBJ2-1; CDR3 length: 13; CDR3 DNA: TGTGCCAGCAGGGCGGGGTCCGTAAATGAGCAGTTCTTC; CDR3 protein: CASRAGSVNEQFF
D gene: TRBD2; clone size: NA; V gene: TRBV5-1; J gene: TRBJ2-3; CDR3 length: 15; CDR3 DNA: TGCGCCAGCAGCCAAGCGGGAGCGAGCACAGATACGCAGTATTTT; CDR3 protein: CASSQAGASTDTQYF